These 2 T cell receptor beta chains came from one sample sequenced in a study of STAT5B mutations in CD4+ large granular lymphocyte leukemia. Repertoires were generated with immunoSEQ multiplex PCR, while TCRdb's copy carries only in-frame clones and drops some. The profile shows under 40,000 clones, 78% of them singletons. The sample comprised CD4+ T cells from blood buffy coats. These receptors came from a human donor in good health.

This clone has just one count. The V gene is TRBV6-1, the J gene TRBJ1-3; no definite D call. The CDR3 extends over 15 amino acids. The germline V gene encodes CDR1 MNHNS and CDR2 SASEGT. Trimming removed 0 bases at V and 7 bases at J, with 13 bases between. CDR3: CASSEAYGPGNTIYF. CDR3 bases: TGTGCCAGCAGTGAAGCGTACGGTCCGGGGAACACCATATATTTT.

The gene calls are TRBV5-1 and TRBJ2-3, with D tentatively TRBD1 or TRBD2 (7 bases each). This CDR3 has 14 residues. Trimming left V 5 bases short and J 2 bases short, with 12 bases between. Germline CDR1 reads SGHRS; CDR2 reads YFSETQ. Here the CDR3 DNA reads TGCGCCAGCAGTCAGGGGGGGGCCACAGATACGCAGTATTTT. Translated: CASSQGGATDTQYF.